The 12 T cell receptor beta chains given below trace back to one sample, sequenced in a study of tumor and adjacent non-tumor tissue in lung cancer. A modified ARM-PCR protocol with three rounds of nested PCR amplified TCRbeta. TCRdb called the multiplex PCR reads again in MiXCR, with one record for every CDR3 protein. This sample yields about 80,000 distinct CDR3 sequences, of which about 82% are seen a single time; 40% to 65% belongs to the top ten. This sample's RNA came from whole unsorted tissue. This non-tumor lung sample came from over 3 cm beyond the tumor edge. Specimen: distant non-tumor lung tissue. These receptors were obtained from a man between 60 and 75 years old with non-small cell lung cancer.

Points on this clonotype: The conserved phenylalanine or tryptophan is not found at the CDR3 terminus, so this likely reflects a read error. The rearrangement uses TRBV11-2 and TRBJ1-1; D might be TRBD1 (6 bases). The germline V gene encodes CDR1 SGHAT and CDR2 FQNNGV. The V end was cut by 5 bases, the J end by 7 bases, with 23 bases between. The CDR3 runs to 16 residues. CDR3 residues: CASSPSGGPLRGEAFY. CDR3 coding DNA: TGTGCCAGCAGCCCCTCCGGGGGGCCATTGAGGGGTGAAGCTTTCTAT.

This clonotype was recorded once. The chain is built from TRBV11-2 and TRBJ1-1, with D unclear. Germline V gene lookup returns CDR1 SGHAT and CDR2 FQNNGV. This CDR3 is 16 amino acids long. V was shortened by 5 bases and J by 7 bases, with 23 bases between the two germline ends. CDR3 in DNA: TGTGCCAGCAGCCCCTCCAGGTGGCCATTGAGGGATGAAGCTTTCTTT. It translates to CASSPSRWPLRDEAFF.

This clonotype came up many times. The chain employs TRBV5-4 and TRBJ1-4; D might be TRBD1 (5 bases). With 3 bases removed from V and 3 bases from J, the gap between germline ends came to 9 bases. The V gene's germline CDR1 is SGHNT and CDR2 YYREEE (reference sequence). This CDR3 has 14 amino acids. CDR3 sequence reads: CASSSGRANEKLFF. CDR3 coding DNA: TGTGCCAGCAGCTCGGGGCGAGCTAATGAAAAACTGTTTTTT.

This chain connects TRBV29-1 to TRBJ1-1; no reliable D call. CDR3 length equals 13 residues. In germline, CDR1 is SQVTM, CDR2 ANQGSEA. CDR3 sequence: CVTKIEDNTEAFF. In DNA, the CDR3 is TGCGTTACTAAGATAGAGGATAACACTGAAGCTTTCTTT.

This clonotype has a single count. Compared with germline, one end of the junction differs, possibly owing to a read error. V is TRBV12-3 or TRBV12-4 and J is TRBJ1-1; no clear D gene. CDR3 length: 12 amino acids. The CDR3 loop is CANSSGYTEALF. The CDR3 DNA is TGTGCCAACAGCTCAGGTTACACTGAAGCTTTATTT.

Concerning this clonotype itself: Just one base apart from a much larger clone, this may be a read error. This chain connects TRBV29-1 to TRBJ2-2; 12 bases map to TRBD2. This CDR3 is 15 amino acids long. The ends lost 7 bases at V and 9 bases at J; junction bases unmatched: 12. Germline V lookup: CDR1 SQVTM, CDR2 ANQGSEA. CDR3 protein: CSALTSGSYPRELFF. The DNA for the CDR3 is TGCAGCGCGCTGACTAGCGGGAGTTACCCCAGGGAGCTGTTTTTT.

Note on this clonotype: The CDR3 does not end in the conserved phenylalanine or tryptophan, so this is likely a read error. The V call is TRBV11-3, the J call TRBJ2-2; TRBD2 agrees at 9 bases. With 4 bases clipped from V and 5 bases from J, the junction kept 14 bases outside the gene matches. From germline, CDR1 is SGHNT and CDR2 YENEEA. The CDR3 is 18 amino acids. The CDR3 nucleotides read TGTGCCAGCAGCTCCATGGGAGCGGGAGGATACAGAACCGGGGAGCTGTTTTGT. Translating gives CASSSMGAGGYRTGELFC.

On this clonotype: Germline is not matched at one junction end, which may reflect a read error. The rearrangement uses TRBV11-1 and TRBJ2-7; D may be TRBD2 (5 bases). This CDR3 is built from 16 residues. Germline lookup yields CDR1 SGHAT and CDR2 FQDESV (reference sequence). The CDR3 loop is CASSLAIRDNSYEQCF. The CDR3 DNA sequence: TGTGCCAGTAGCTTAGCGATTCGTGACAACTCCTACGAGCAGTGCTTC. The variable domain in full, completed from reference TRBV11-1 and TRBJ2-7, reads EAEVAQSPRYKITEKSQAVAFWCDPISGHATLYWYRQILGQGPELLVQFQDESVVDDSQLPKDRFSAERLKGVDSTLKIQPAELGDSAMYLCASSLAIRDNSYEQCFGPGTRLTVT.

With regard to this clonotype: At one end, the junction sequence differs from germline, possibly due to a read error. The gene calls are TRBV20-1 and TRBJ2-5; 9 positions match TRBD2. The CDR3 spans 13 residues. Germline V gene lookup returns CDR1 DFQATT and CDR2 SNEGSKA (reference sequence). CDR3 protein: CSARAGGKETQYF. DNA for the CDR3: TGCAGTGCTAGGGCGGGAGGGAAAGAGACCCAATACTTC.

This clonotype has just a few counts. One junction end does not reproduce the germline sequence, and a read error may be involved. The rearrangement uses TRBV7-3 and TRBJ2-1; D possibly matches TRBD1 or TRBD2 (5 bases each). Germline CDR1 is SGHTA and CDR2 is FQGTGA. This CDR3 spans 14 amino acids. The CDR3 coding sequence is TGTGCCAGCAGCTTAGTTGGGGGATCGAATGAGCAGTCCTTC. Translated: CASSLVGGSNEQSF.

Remarks on this clonotype: The junction departs from germline at one end; a sequencing error may be responsible. The chain joins TRBV7-9 to TRBJ1-6; 9 bases map to TRBD1. Germline CDR1 is SEHNR and CDR2 is FQNEAQ (reference sequence). The CDR3 is 14 residues long. The CDR3 DNA follows: TGTCCCAGCACGGGGACAGGGAGGGGTTCACCCCTCCACTTT. It is translated as CPSTGTGRGSPLHF.

This clonotype was picked up one time. In DNA, the CDR3 is TGCAGTGCTCTCATCCAGGGATACTATGGCTACACCTTC. This translates into CSALIQGYYGYTF. The chain employs TRBV20-1 and TRBJ1-2; maybe TRBD1 (5 bases). This CDR3 is built from 13 residues. Germline V gene data show CDR1 as DFQATT and CDR2 as SNEGSKA (reference sequence). Trimming cost V 5 bases and J 3 bases, with 13 bases left between them.